A selection of T cell receptor beta chains follows, all from one sample in a study of T cells in Graves' hyperthyroidism and ophthalmopathy. TCRdb independently ran MiXCR on the multiplex PCR reads; one entry per CDR3 protein. The data show 750,000 to 950,000 distinct CDR3 sequences, about 38% seen once. Sample: blood. The origin of the receptors is a man aged 18 to 29 with Graves' hyperthyroidism. Both conserved end residues are part of each CDR3. D genes are given only for firm matches. Rows may omit the clone size; those that give it use once, few, many or a size class.

V: TRBV4-1
size: few
D: -
J: TRBJ2-7
CDR3: CASSQVRDYEQYF

V: TRBV20-1
size: -
D: -
J: TRBJ2-7
CDR3: CSASVRGKAYEQYF

V: TRBV6-2/TRBV6-3
size: -
D: -
J: TRBJ2-7
CDR3: CASSPLGQYEQYF

V: TRBV2
size: -
D: TRBD1
J: TRBJ2-7
CDR3: CASEGQGSPYEQYF

V: TRBV5-6
size: few
D: -
J: TRBJ2-5
CDR3: CASSLTLGVGQETQYF

V: TRBV20-1
size: few
D: TRBD1
J: TRBJ1-5
CDR3: CSARRDRGFGINQPQHF

V: TRBV5-8
size: many
D: -
J: TRBJ2-6
CDR3: CASSLDAGSGANVLTF

V: TRBV25-1
size: -
D: -
J: TRBJ1-6
CDR3: CATAGGLRSPLHF

V: TRBV7-6
size: many
D: -
J: TRBJ1-1
CDR3: CASSPARNPVEAFF

V: TRBV7-9
size: many
D: TRBD1
J: TRBJ2-5
CDR3: CASSPQGAEETQYF

V: TRBV7-9
size: many
D: -
J: TRBJ2-6
CDR3: CATRLGRPGNVLTF

V: TRBV6-9
size: -
D: -
J: TRBJ1-1
CDR3: CASSYGGVKTEAFF

V: TRBV29-1
size: few
D: -
J: TRBJ2-7
CDR3: CSVETDGYYEQYF

V: TRBV7-3
size: -
D: -
J: TRBJ1-1
CDR3: CASSLDTWDMNTEAFF

V: TRBV29-1
size: once
D: TRBD1
J: TRBJ1-1
CDR3: CSAIQGASTEAFF

V: TRBV7-2
size: -
D: TRBD1
J: TRBJ2-2
CDR3: CASSPGTGYIGELFF

V: TRBV29-1
size: -
D: -
J: TRBJ2-3
CDR3: CSVYGSTDTQYF

V: TRBV9
size: many
D: -
J: TRBJ1-4
CDR3: CASSVAAGRDEKLFF

V: TRBV15
size: -
D: TRBD1
J: TRBJ2-3
CDR3: CATSGILTGVDTDTQYF

V: TRBV6-5
size: few
D: -
J: TRBJ1-2
CDR3: CASSSGTATSSRGYTF

V: TRBV20-1
size: few
D: TRBD1
J: TRBJ2-5
CDR3: CSARDEARGFSVTQYF

V: TRBV6-5
size: -
D: -
J: TRBJ1-2
CDR3: CASSYGGFYGYTF